The sequence of this T cell receptor beta chain was determined in a study of cytomegalovirus exposure and HLA in healthy donors. CDR1 is LNHDA and CDR2 is SQIVND in the germline V gene (reference sequence). V was pared by 7 bases and J by 7 bases, with 22 bases between. CDR3 length equals 15 residues. Primers: 60 Vbeta forward and 13 Jbeta reverse. The protocol was immunoSEQ multiplex PCR, while the TCRdb copy is restricted to in-frame clones and leaves out a portion. The data hold fewer than 110,000 clones, with 85% observed a single time. Each of the donors was a healthy bone marrow donor. The TCR was taken from a man younger than 40 in good health and CMV-seronegative. The sequencing sample was made of PBMCs. The chain couples TRBV19 to TRBJ2-5, with D perhaps TRBD1 (5 bases). DNA for the CDR3: TGTGCCAGTACCCAGGACAACAGCGTTGTGGGGACCCAGTACTTC. Translation gives CASTQDNSVVGTQYF. The full variable domain, its missing parts supplied by reference TRBV19 and TRBJ2-5, is DGGITQSPKYLFRKEGQNVTLSCEQNLNHDAMYWYRQDPGQGLRLIYYSQIVNDFQKGDIAEGYSVSREKKESFPLTVTSAQKNPTAFYLCASTQDNSVVGTQYFGPGTRLLVL.